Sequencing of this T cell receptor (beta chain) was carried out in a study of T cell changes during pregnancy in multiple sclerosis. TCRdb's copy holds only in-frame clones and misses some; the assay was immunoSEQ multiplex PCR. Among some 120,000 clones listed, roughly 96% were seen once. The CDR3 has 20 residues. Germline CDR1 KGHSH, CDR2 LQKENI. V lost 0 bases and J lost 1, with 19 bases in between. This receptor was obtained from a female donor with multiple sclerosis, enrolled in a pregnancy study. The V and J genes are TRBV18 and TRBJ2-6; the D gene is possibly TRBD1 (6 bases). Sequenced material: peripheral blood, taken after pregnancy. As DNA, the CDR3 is TGTGCCAGCTCACCACCCTCAACAAGGGGGACAATGTCTGGGGCCAACGTCCTGACTTTC. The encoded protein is CASSPPSTRGTMSGANVLTF.